This T cell receptor beta chain was profiled in a study of cytomegalovirus exposure and HLA in healthy donors. Study-wide points: It emerged from a later analysis that several of the most significant clusters appeared to be linked to common viral pathogens.

PCR employed 60 Vbeta and 13 Jbeta primers. Method: immunoSEQ multiplex PCR; TCRdb's copy keeps in-frame clones and lacks some. Altogether 150,000 or so clones are present, approximately 80% being singletons, with the ten largest covering 0.7% to 0.8%. CDR3 length: 14 amino acids. Germline CDR1 and CDR2: LGHNA and YNFKEQ. As concerns this clone: Its target is not known. The junction differs from germline at one of its ends, possibly a read error.

Sequenced sample: PBMCs. The receptor comes from a female donor in good health and CMV-seronegative. This chain joins TRBV4-2 and TRBJ2-6, with D maybe TRBD1 (5 bases). DNA of the CDR3: TGTGCCAGCAGCGGGTCCTCTGGGGCCAACGGCCTGACTTTC. Amino acids: CASSGSSGANGLTF.